Described below is a single TCR beta chain sequence and its context. The antigen is unknown. The CDR3 sequence is 13 residues long. Trimming cost V 4 bases and J 1 base, with 7 bases left between them. The germline V gene encodes CDR1 GTSNPN and CDR2 SVGIG (reference sequence). This sample is drawn from a study of cytomegalovirus exposure and HLA in healthy donors. Findings and limits, study-wide: Association of approximately 18,000 TCR beta sequences with HLA alleles was found at 0.05 false discovery rate in a later analysis. Reportedly, a later analysis found an Asian-associated ancestry cluster had fewer N-insertions than the approximately 640-donor mean.

The PCR was carried out with 60 Vbeta primers and 13 Jbeta primers. Original handling: The authors later counted roughly 79 million unique TCR beta chains, some 12 million of them shared. TCRdb's copy holds only in-frame clones and misses some; the assay was immunoSEQ multiplex PCR. V and J calls plus clone size are reproduced from that table; the DNA served to infer D and trimming. Of 150,000 to 200,000 clones in the sample, about 80% were seen once. The receptor comes from a woman aged 30 to 39 in good health and CMV-seropositive. The chain recombines TRBV30 with TRBJ2-2; D gene uncertain. The sequenced material came from PBMCs. CDR3 sequence reads: CAWKPGNTGELFF. CDR3 nucleotide sequence: TGTGCCTGGAAGCCAGGGAACACCGGGGAGCTGTTTTTT.